Presented here are 25 T cell receptor beta chains from one specimen sequenced in a study of T cells in Graves' hyperthyroidism and ophthalmopathy (dated by TCRdb to the late 2010s). The library was generated by multiplex PCR. TCRdb names Illumina HiSeq 2000 as the instrument used. The TCR beta CDR3 regions were amplified from the RNA transcripts. The first round of RT-PCR for the TCR CDR3 was performed with the HTBI primer set and the Qiagen OneStep RT-PCR kit. TCRdb took the public reads, trimmed them with fastp at Q25, ran MiXCR for clone calling and kept in-frame beta chains. CDR3 protein sequences are deduplicated, and each keeps its most common genes and DNA. The sample has around 700,000 distinct CDR3 sequences on record, about 35% of them singletons. The biggest ten clones account for less than 35% of the sample. Sequenced material: blood. These receptors came from a woman between 40 and 50 years old with Graves' hyperthyroidism.

The gene calls are TRBV9 and TRBJ2-7; possibly TRBD1 or TRBD2 for D (5 bases each). V was pared by 2 bases and J by 4 bases, with 16 bases between. CDR1 SGDLS and CDR2 YYNGEE come from the germline V gene. CDR3 length: 15 amino acids. CDR3 sequence reads: CASSVQGTDLYEQYF. The DNA of the CDR3 is TGTGCCAGCAGCGTCCAAGGGACGGATTTATACGAGCAGTACTTC.

Concerning this clonotype: A clone one base away is much larger, so this may be a read error. The J gene is TRBJ1-2, the V gene TRBV10-3; D uncertain. This CDR3 is built from 13 residues. In germline, CDR1 is ENHRY, CDR2 SYGVKD. The CDR3 loop reads CAISDQDNYGCTF. In nucleotides, the CDR3 is TGTGCCATCAGTGACCAGGATAACTATGGCTGCACCTTC.

This clonotype was seen only a few times. CDR3 region: CASSQVGSGAIQETQYF. The CDR3 nucleotides read TGCGCCAGCAGCCAAGTTGGTAGCGGGGCCATCCAAGAGACCCAGTACTTC. This chain uses TRBV4-3 with TRBJ2-5; 8 bases align to TRBD2. Germline trimming cut 1 base from V and 1 base from J; bases unmatched to any gene: 8. Germline CDR1 and CDR2: LGHNA and YSLEER. CDR3 size: 17 residues.

The sample holds many counts of this clonotype. V gene TRBV7-9 combines with J gene TRBJ1-2; 9 bases match TRBD1. Germline V lookup: CDR1 SEHNR, CDR2 FQNEAQ (reference sequence). The CDR3 covers 13 residues. Losses at the gene ends were 5 bases for V and 7 bases for J; bases not matched to a gene: 5. In DNA form, the CDR3 reads TGTGCCAGCAGCCTGACAGGGGGTGTTGGCTACACCTTC. Encoded protein: CASSLTGGVGYTF.

This clonotype was picked up many times. The chain has TRBV10-3 and TRBJ2-7; 9 positions match TRBD1. J lost 2 bases, V lost 8 bases, and 4 bases had no gene match. The germline CDR1 and CDR2 sequences are ENHRY and SYGVKD. This CDR3 contains 13 residues. CDR3 sequence: CAIRQGGPYEQYF. The CDR3 DNA reads as TGTGCCATCCGACAGGGGGGCCCCTACGAGCAGTACTTC.

This clonotype was detected many times. The CDR3 is CASAIGTSNQPQHF. The DNA for the CDR3 is TGTGCCAGCGCCATTGGGACATCCAATCAGCCCCAGCATTTT. This chain uses TRBV7-2 with TRBJ1-5, with D perhaps TRBD1 (6 bases). The CDR3 covers 14 residues. Germline assignment: CDR1 SGHTA and CDR2 FQGNSA. Between the trimmed V and J ends, which lost 8 bases and 3 bases, there was a span of 14 bases.

This clonotype was counted ten times or more. J is TRBJ1-1 and V is TRBV7-2; no clear D gene. With 0 bases removed from V and 7 bases from J, the gap between germline ends came to 9 bases. Germline assignment: CDR1 SGHTA and CDR2 FQGNSA. CDR3 length: 13 amino acids. The CDR3 spells CASSLAEGGEAFF. The CDR3, as DNA: TGTGCCAGCAGCTTAGCTGAGGGAGGTGAAGCTTTCTTT.

The chain links TRBV29-1 to TRBJ1-4; a possible D gene is TRBD1 (6 bases). The CDR3 has 12 residues. Trimming removed 3 bases at V and 7 bases at J, with 9 bases between. Looked up from germline, CDR1 is SQVTM and CDR2 is ANQGSEA. The CDR3 DNA sequence: TGCAGCGTTGAGGGGGCGCCTGAAAAACTGTTTTTT. Amino acids: CSVEGAPEKLFF.

This clonotype was seen ten or more times. This chain connects TRBV4-1 to TRBJ1-2, with a possible D match to TRBD1 (6 bases). V lost 1 base, J lost 1 base, and 16 bases lay in between. This CDR3 has 17 residues. Germline assignment: CDR1 MGHRA and CDR2 YSYEKL. The CDR3 spells CASSQVYTGGGNYGYTF. As DNA, the CDR3 is TGCGCCAGCAGCCAAGTGTATACGGGAGGGGGTAACTATGGCTACACCTTC.

At least ten counts were recorded for this clonotype. The rearrangement joins TRBV25-1 to TRBJ2-7, with D possibly TRBD1 on 6 matching bases. The CDR3 is made up of 13 amino acids. Trimming cost V 3 bases and J 2 bases, with 8 bases left between them. Germline CDR1 reads MGHDK; CDR2 reads SYGVNS. Here the CDR3 reads CASSERGTYEQYF. CDR3 sequence (DNA): TGTGCCAGCAGTGAGAGGGGGACCTACGAGCAGTACTTC.

This clonotype has ten or more counts. Relative to the germline gene, one junction end is altered; a read error may explain this. The V and J genes are TRBV7-9 and TRBJ2-7; D is uncertain. Per the germline V gene, CDR1 is SEHNR and CDR2 is FQNEAQ (reference sequence). This CDR3 contains 14 residues. CDR3 amino acids: CASSSTGASYEQYF. CDR3 DNA: TGTGCCAGTAGCTCTACGGGCGCATCCTACGAGCAGTACTTC.

The chain employs TRBV7-2 and TRBJ1-1; D is unresolved. The CDR3 length is 13 residues. CDR1 and CDR2 from the germline V gene are SGHTA and FQGNSA. Trimming removed 1 base at V and 9 bases at J, with 12 bases between. The CDR3: CASSLEDPVKAFF. For the CDR3, the DNA is TGTGCCAGCAGCTTAGAGGATCCCGTGAAAGCTTTCTTT.

The rearrangement joins TRBV5-8 to TRBJ1-1, with D uncertain. This CDR3 spans 16 amino acids. The germline V gene encodes CDR1 SGHTS and CDR2 YDEGEE. V was cut by 4 bases and J by 8 bases, with 24 bases left in between. The CDR3 DNA follows: TGTGCCAGCAGCCTACCCGCCAACAGTTTCTCTGGGGAAGCTTTCTTT. Protein product: CASSLPANSFSGEAFF.

This clonotype came up many times. The chain employs TRBV12-3 or TRBV12-4 and TRBJ2-5; either TRBD1 or TRBD2 may fit D (7 bases each). The CDR3 spans 14 residues. Trimming pared 5 bases from V and 2 bases from J, leaving 12 bases between. CDR3 protein: CASSRQGLQETQYF. CDR3 bases: TGTGCCAGCAGTCGACAGGGACTACAAGAGACCCAGTACTTC.

The chain uses TRBV7-8 and TRBJ2-7, with D perhaps given as TRBD1 or TRBD2 (7 bases each). The CDR3 sequence is 18 residues long. Per germline, CDR1 SGHVS and CDR2 FQNEAQ. V shed 4 bases and J shed 7 bases, with 29 bases lying between them. CDR3 sequence: CASSSDLRGGQMLREQYF. The CDR3 coding sequence is TGTGCCAGCAGCTCAGATCTTAGGGGGGGACAGATGTTGCGGGAGCAGTACTTC. Variable domain in full (rest from reference TRBV7-8 and TRBJ2-7): GAGVSQSPRYKVAKRGQDVALRCDPISGHVSLFWYQQALGQGPEFLTYFQNEAQLDKSGLPSDRFFAERPEGSVSTLKIQRTQQEDSAVYLCASSSDLRGGQMLREQYFGPGTRLTVT.

In this sample, this clonotype turned up once. One end of the junction varies from germline; a read error may be responsible. The CDR3 DNA is TGCGCCAGCAGTGAGTGGGTGAACACTGAAGCTTTC. It is translated as CASSEWVNTEAF. V is TRBV10-2 and J is TRBJ2-6; no firm D call. This CDR3 comprises 12 residues. Germline V lookup: CDR1 WSHSY, CDR2 SAAADI.

The rearrangement uses TRBV2 and TRBJ2-3; D might be TRBD1 (6 bases). V lost 10 bases and J 3 bases, leaving 20 bases between the germline ends. CDR3 length: 15 residues. The germline V gene encodes CDR1 SNHLY and CDR2 FYNNEI. CDR3 sequence reads: CATGKDAQGTDTQYF. The CDR3 DNA follows: TGTGCCACCGGTAAAGACGCACAGGGTACAGATACGCAGTATTTT.

This chain links TRBV20-1 with TRBJ2-7; a weak D match, TRBD1 (5 bases). The germline V gene has CDR1 DFQATT and CDR2 SNEGSKA (reference sequence). The CDR3 consists of 14 residues. Trimming stripped 2 bases from V and 2 bases from J, with 13 bases between. CDR3: CSARYWTTTYEQYF. In DNA form, the CDR3 reads TGCAGTGCTAGATATTGGACAACGACCTACGAGCAGTACTTC.

As for this clonotype: One junction end disagrees with the germline gene, perhaps due to a read error. The gene calls are TRBV7-3 and TRBJ2-2, with 7 nucleotides matching TRBD2. Germline CDR1 is SGHTA and CDR2 is FQGTGA. This CDR3 is built from 15 residues. The CDR3 loop is CASSLSTAGTGELFF. The CDR3 DNA reads TGCGCCAGCAGCTTAAGTACAGCGGGAACCGGGGAGCTGTTTTTT.

This clonotype was found many times. DNA of the CDR3: TGTGCCAGCAGCTTGATTAGCAATAGCGTCTACGAGCAGTACTTC. It specifies CASSLISNSVYEQYF. V usage is TRBV5-4 and J usage is TRBJ2-7, with D possibly matching TRBD2 (5 bases). Germline values: CDR1 SGHNT, CDR2 YYREEE (reference sequence). CDR3 length: 15 residues. Trimming pared 1 base from V and 3 bases from J, leaving 14 bases between.

This clonotype was found a few times. The rearrangement links TRBV11-2 to TRBJ1-2; D is unclear. The CDR3 has 14 residues. The germline gives CDR1 SGHAT, CDR2 FQNNGV. V was pared by 3 bases and J by 0 bases, with 8 bases between. The CDR3 region is CASSLSITNYGYTF. CDR3 bases: TGTGCCAGCAGCTTGAGTATTACTAACTATGGCTACACCTTC.

This clonotype was recorded once. A much larger clone differs by one base, so this may be a read error. This is likely a read error, given that the CDR3 carries no conserved phenylalanine or tryptophan at its end. This chain connects TRBV12-3 or TRBV12-4 to TRBJ1-1; unclear D gene. V was trimmed by 4 bases and J by 7 bases, leaving 10 bases between them. The CDR3 contains 12 residues. The CDR3 loop reads CASSYTSNEAFL. In nucleotides, the CDR3 is TGTGCCAGCAGTTACACCAGCAATGAAGCTTTCCTT.

The sample holds a few counts of this clonotype. The chain recombines TRBV7-8 with TRBJ1-1; 9 bases are shared with TRBD1. This CDR3 spans 15 amino acids. CDR1 is SGHVS and CDR2 is FQNEAQ in the germline V gene. V trimming: 3 bases; J trimming: 5 bases; junction bases outside the gene matches: 7. Written as DNA, the CDR3 is TGTGCCAGCAGCTTCCCCGGGACAGGGTTGACTGAAGCTTTCTTT. Its translation: CASSFPGTGLTEAFF.

In this sample, this clonotype turned up once. One end of the junction is discordant with germline, which a read error may explain. The chain has TRBV29-1 and TRBJ2-2; weak D call: TRBD2 (5 bases). Germline CDR1 and CDR2: SQVTM and ANQGSEA. The CDR3 is made up of 13 amino acids. CDR3 protein: CSGLSGNTGEPFF. DNA of the CDR3: TGCAGCGGGTTGTCTGGAAACACCGGGGAGCCGTTTTTT.

The table lists this clonotype with many counts. The chain couples TRBV29-1 to TRBJ2-3, with 7 nucleotides matching TRBD2. CDR3 length equals 14 residues. Germline values: CDR1 SQVTM, CDR2 ANQGSEA. With 2 bases clipped from V and 4 bases from J, the junction kept 6 bases outside the gene matches. CDR3 amino acids: CSVEYSGKADTQYF. The CDR3 nucleotides read TGCAGCGTTGAATACAGCGGGAAGGCAGATACGCAGTATTTT.